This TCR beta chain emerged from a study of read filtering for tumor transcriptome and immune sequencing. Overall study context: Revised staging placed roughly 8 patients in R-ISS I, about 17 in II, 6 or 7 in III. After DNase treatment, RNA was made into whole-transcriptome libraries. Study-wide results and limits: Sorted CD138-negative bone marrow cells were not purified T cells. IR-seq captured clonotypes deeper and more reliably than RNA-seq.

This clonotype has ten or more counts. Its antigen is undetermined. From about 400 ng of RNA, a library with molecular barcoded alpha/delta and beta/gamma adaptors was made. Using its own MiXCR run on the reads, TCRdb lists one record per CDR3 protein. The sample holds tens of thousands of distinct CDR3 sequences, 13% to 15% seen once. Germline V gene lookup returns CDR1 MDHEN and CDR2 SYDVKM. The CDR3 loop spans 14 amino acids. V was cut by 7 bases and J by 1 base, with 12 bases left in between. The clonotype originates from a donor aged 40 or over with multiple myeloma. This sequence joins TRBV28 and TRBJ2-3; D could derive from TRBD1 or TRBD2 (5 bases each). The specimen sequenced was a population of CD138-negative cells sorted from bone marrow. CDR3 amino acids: CASNVGAGTDTQYF. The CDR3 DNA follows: TGTGCCAGCAATGTCGGGGCGGGCACAGATACGCAGTATTTT.